One TCR beta chain is described in this entry. Its specificity is not known. This entry belongs to a study of CD8 T cells in ankylosing spondylitis. Each TCR beta library was made by quantitative 5'-RACE that incorporated molecular barcodes. Using its own MiXCR run on the 5' RACE reads, TCRdb lists one record per CDR3 protein. Seen here are about 400,000 distinct CDR3 sequences, 20% observed once, and the top ten hold over 10%. The CDR3 is made up of 16 amino acids. Germline values: CDR1 SEHNR, CDR2 FQNEAQ (reference sequence). Trimming removed 1 base at V and 2 bases at J, with 14 bases between. Whole-study findings and limits: In ankylosing spondylitis patients, matched synovial fluid reportedly showed significant enrichment of disease-linked clones. Disease-linked clones bore a CD8+ phenotype, appearing relatively rarely in peripheral blood.

Sequences were obtained from blood, either unsorted or a sorted T cell fraction (not recorded which). V usage is TRBV7-9 and J usage is TRBJ2-5; D unclear. The receptor was derived from a male donor with ankylosing spondylitis or in good health (not recorded which). The CDR3 here is CASSLVPDLEQETQYF. The CDR3 region has the DNA TGTGCCAGCAGCTTAGTGCCAGATTTGGAACAAGAGACCCAGTACTTC. Full variable domain (remainder filled in from reference TRBV7-9 and TRBJ2-5): DTGVSQNPRHKITKRGQNVTFRCDPISEHNRLYWYRQTLGQGPEFLTYFQNEAQLEKSRLLSDRFSAERPKGSFSTLEIQRTEQGDSAMYLCASSLVPDLEQETQYFGPGTRLLVL.